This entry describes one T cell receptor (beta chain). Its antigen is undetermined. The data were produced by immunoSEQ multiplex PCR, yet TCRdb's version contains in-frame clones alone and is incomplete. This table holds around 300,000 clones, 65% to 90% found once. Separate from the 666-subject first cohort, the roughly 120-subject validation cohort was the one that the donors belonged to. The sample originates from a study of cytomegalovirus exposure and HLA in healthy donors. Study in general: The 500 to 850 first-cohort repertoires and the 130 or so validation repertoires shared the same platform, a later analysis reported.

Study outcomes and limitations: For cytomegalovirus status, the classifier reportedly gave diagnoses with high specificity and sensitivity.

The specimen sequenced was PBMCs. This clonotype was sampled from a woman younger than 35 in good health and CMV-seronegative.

The CDR3, as DNA: TGTGCCAGCAGCTTGACAGGGGGCGCGTCAGATACGCAGTATTTT. Its translation is CASSLTGGASDTQYF. The chain employs TRBV5-4 and TRBJ2-3; 9 positions agree with TRBD1. CDR1 and CDR2 from the germline V gene are SGHNT and YYREEE (reference sequence). This CDR3 is built from 15 residues. V dropped 1 base and J dropped 4; count of bases not matched to a gene: 4.